The rows below give T cell receptor beta chains drawn from one sample of a study of patients and donors after allogeneic stem cell transplantation. MiXCR, run by TCRdb on the RT-PCR reads, gives a single entry per CDR3 protein. The profile shows roughly 940,000 distinct CDR3 sequences, 18% of them singletons. Input material: blood, either unsorted or a sorted T cell fraction (not recorded which). The receptors here all came from a human donor who was either an allogeneic HSCT recipient or a stem cell or donor lymphocyte infusion donor (not recorded which). It is not recorded whose cells these are; they may come from a transplant donor. Each CDR3 is given with its conserved first and last residue. The D gene is left open where the match is weak. Clone sizes are given selectively: once, few, many, or a class where the clone is expanded.

v_gene	j_gene	abundance	d_gene	CDR3aa	CDR3nt
TRBV4-1	TRBJ1-3	-	-	CASSPIVGRGPYTIYF	TGCGCCAGCAGCCCCATTGTAGGCAGGGGACCGTACACCATATATTTT
TRBV12-3/TRBV12-4	TRBJ1-5	-	TRBD1	CASRTGPQPQHF	TGTGCCAGCAGGACAGGGCCTCAGCCCCAGCATTTT
TRBV7-2	TRBJ2-7	few	TRBD1	CASSLIRQGQEQYF	TGTGCCAGCAGCTTGATTCGACAGGGCCAAGAGCAGTACTTC
TRBV6-5	TRBJ1-4	few	TRBD1	CASSYAGQGHEKLFF	TGTGCCAGCAGTTACGCGGGACAGGGGCATGAAAAACTGTTTTTT
TRBV12-3/TRBV12-4	TRBJ2-3	many	TRBD2	CASSAGGRGTDTQYF	TGTGCCAGCAGTGCGGGGGGCCGGGGCACAGATACGCAGTATTTT
TRBV13	TRBJ2-2	few	TRBD1	CASSSATGRRTGELFF	TGTGCCAGCAGCTCAGCGACAGGGAGAAGAACCGGGGAGCTGTTTTTT
TRBV11-2	TRBJ2-3	many	-	CASSLNGGPTDTQYF	TGTGCCAGCAGCTTAAACGGGGGACCCACAGATACGCAGTATTTT
TRBV4-2	TRBJ1-4	-	-	CASSQEGESNEKLFF	TGTGCCAGCAGCCAAGAGGGGGAAAGTAATGAAAAACTGTTTTTT
TRBV4-2	TRBJ2-1	-	TRBD2	CASSQVGYRAGKYYNEQFF	TGTGCCAGCAGCCAAGTGGGATATAGAGCGGGAAAGTACTACAATGAGCAGTTCTTC
TRBV12-3/TRBV12-4	TRBJ1-5	few	-	CASSLRDGNRQPQHF	TGTGCCAGCAGCCTCAGGGACGGAAACCGCCAGCCCCAGCATTTT
TRBV29-1	TRBJ2-3	-	TRBD2	CSVGLAGLTDTQYF	TGCAGCGTGGGCCTAGCGGGGCTCACAGATACGCAGTATTTT
TRBV6-2/TRBV6-3	TRBJ2-7	-	TRBD2	CASSNGLASDEQYF	TGTGCCAGCAGTAACGGACTAGCGAGCGACGAGCAGTACTTC
TRBV5-8	TRBJ1-1	-	TRBD1	CASSLVGQGSGEAFF	TGTGCCAGCAGCTTGGTCGGACAGGGATCGGGTGAAGCTTTCTTT
TRBV7-7	TRBJ2-5	-	TRBD2	CASSTGTRETQYF	TGTGCTAGCAGCACCGGGACTAGAGAGACCCAGTACTTC
TRBV27	TRBJ2-7	-	-	CASPKQWTTSYEQYF	TGTGCCAGTCCCAAACAGTGGACTACCTCCTACGAGCAGTACTTC
TRBV14	TRBJ2-3	-	TRBD2	CASSRRPLAGVADTQYF	TGTGCCAGCAGCCGCAGACCTCTAGCGGGAGTGGCAGATACGCAGTATTTT
TRBV5-1	TRBJ2-1	few	-	CASSLVFGNNEQFF	TGCGCCAGCAGCTTGGTTTTCGGGAACAATGAGCAGTTCTTC
TRBV5-1	TRBJ2-7	few	-	CASSSQGRHEQYF	TGCGCCAGCAGCTCCCAGGGGCGGCACGAGCAGTACTTC
TRBV24-1	TRBJ2-1	few	TRBD2	CATSDPGTSVHNEQFF	TGTGCCACCAGTGACCCAGGGACTAGCGTTCACAATGAGCAGTTCTTC
TRBV7-9	TRBJ2-5	-	TRBD2	CASSLPLSSGGEETQYF	TGTGCCAGCAGCCTACCCCTGTCGAGCGGGGGAGAAGAGACCCAGTACTTC
TRBV7-9	TRBJ1-5	few	-	CASSRDDRHNQPQHF	TGTGCCAGCAGCCGTGACGACAGACACAATCAGCCCCAGCATTTT
TRBV12-3/TRBV12-4	TRBJ2-2	-	TRBD2	CASSLRTSGGRTGELFF	TGTGCCAGCAGTTTGCGGACTAGCGGGGGCCGTACCGGGGAGCTGTTTTTT
TRBV6-5	TRBJ1-2	-	-	CASRSEGRYTF	TGTGCCAGCAGATCGGAGGGCCGCTACACCTTC
TRBV4-2	TRBJ2-5	few	TRBD2	CASSQDFLAGTLKTQYF	TGTGCCAGCAGCCAAGATTTCCTAGCGGGGACTCTGAAGACCCAGTACTTC
TRBV28	TRBJ1-1	-	-	CASRKLRVNTEAFF	TGTGCCAGCAGGAAACTCCGGGTGAACACTGAAGCTTTCTTT
TRBV10-3	TRBJ1-6	-	TRBD1	CAIAGTGSETLHF	TGTGCCATCGCGGGGACAGGGTCGGAAACCCTCCACTTT
TRBV4-1	TRBJ2-7	few	-	CASRRDSTAHEQYF	TGCGCCAGCAGACGGGACTCTACCGCCCACGAGCAGTACTTC
TRBV6-1	TRBJ2-1	few	TRBD2	CASSGLAGASEQFF	TGTGCCAGCAGTGGACTAGCGGGAGCCTCGGAGCAGTTCTTC
TRBV7-2	TRBJ2-2	few	-	CASSLYHTGELFF	TGTGCCAGCAGCTTATATCACACCGGGGAGCTGTTTTTT
TRBV2	TRBJ2-7	-	TRBD1	CASRRTGGSSYEQYF	TGTGCCAGCAGGCGGACAGGGGGATCATCCTACGAGCAGTACTTC
TRBV10-3	TRBJ2-7	-	-	CAISDRGYERYF	TGTGCCATCAGTGATAGGGGTTACGAGCGGTACTTC
TRBV20-1	TRBJ2-7	-	-	CSAARGVVEEQYF	TGCAGTGCCGCCCGTGGAGTCGTTGAGGAGCAGTACTTC
TRBV4-3	TRBJ2-6	few	TRBD1	CASSQEAWDSTSGANVLTF	TGCGCCAGCAGCCAAGAAGCCTGGGACAGTACCTCTGGGGCCAACGTCCTGACTTTC
TRBV15	TRBJ1-4	few	-	CATSRQIRAEKLFF	TGTGCCACCAGCAGACAGATACGGGCCGAAAAACTGTTTTTT
TRBV18	TRBJ2-1	-	-	CASSPTEAGALYNEQFF	TGTGCCAGCTCACCAACCGAGGCGGGGGCCTTATACAATGAGCAGTTCTTC
TRBV7-8	TRBJ1-2	-	TRBD1	CASSPQGPNSNYGYTF	TGTGCCAGCAGCCCACAGGGGCCTAATTCTAACTATGGCTACACCTTC
TRBV4-1	TRBJ1-2	-	-	CASSQEGAGPYGYTF	TGCGCCAGCAGCCAAGAGGGTGCAGGACCCTATGGCTACACCTTC
TRBV20-1	TRBJ2-1	-	-	CSARDETGKNEQFF	TGCAGTGCTAGAGATGAAACAGGGAAGAATGAGCAGTTCTTC
TRBV29-1	TRBJ1-5	few	-	CSALPPRRGGNQPQHF	TGCAGCGCCCTTCCCCCCAGGCGCGGTGGCAATCAGCCCCAGCATTTT
TRBV20-1	TRBJ2-6	few	-	CSARLGRPSGANVLTF	TGCAGTGCTAGATTAGGACGGCCCTCTGGGGCCAACGTCCTGACTTTC
TRBV20-1	TRBJ2-1	-	TRBD1	CSARVPRGSSYNEQFF	TGCAGTGCTAGAGTACCCAGGGGGAGCTCCTACAATGAGCAGTTCTTC
TRBV5-1	TRBJ1-2	-	-	CASSLDWANGKYGYTF	TGCGCCAGCAGCTTGGATTGGGCTAACGGGAAGTATGGCTACACCTTC